The sample holds one count of the clone carrying this T cell receptor beta chain. The sample originates from a study of blood T cell repertoires in COVID-19. Study summary: Sites in the United States, Italy and Spain provided acute and convalescent COVID-19 samples. PBMCs, B-cell-depleted T cells, or T cells were the source of the cDNA or gDNA that made up the material.

The CDR3 has 14 residues. CDR1 SGHNT and CDR2 YYREEE come from the germline V gene (reference sequence). Trimming left V 3 bases short and J 3 bases short, with 10 bases between. Original data processing: Reference gene primers were amplified, and this amplification served to estimate nucleated cell counts. Sequencing used immunoSEQ multiplex PCR; TCRdb keeps in-frame clones, though not all of them. The DNA was the basis for D and trimming; V, J and clone size are from that table. The table has roughly 150,000 clones, 85% to 90% seen once. The sequence was obtained from a woman aged 40-49 years with acute or convalescent COVID-19. The gene calls are TRBV5-4 and TRBJ1-5, with TRBD1 as a possible D gene (5 bases). The specimen sequenced was peripheral blood. CDR3 loop: CASSSGGVNQPQHF. The CDR3 nucleotides are TGTGCCAGCAGCTCTGGGGGGGTCAATCAGCCCCAGCATTTT. Filled out from reference TRBV5-4 and TRBJ1-5, the complete variable domain reads ETGVTQSPTHLIKTRGQQVTLRCSSQSGHNTVSWYQQALGQGPQFIFQYYREEENGRGNFPPRFSGLQFPNYSSELNVNALELDDSALYLCASSSGGVNQPQHFGDGTRLSIL.